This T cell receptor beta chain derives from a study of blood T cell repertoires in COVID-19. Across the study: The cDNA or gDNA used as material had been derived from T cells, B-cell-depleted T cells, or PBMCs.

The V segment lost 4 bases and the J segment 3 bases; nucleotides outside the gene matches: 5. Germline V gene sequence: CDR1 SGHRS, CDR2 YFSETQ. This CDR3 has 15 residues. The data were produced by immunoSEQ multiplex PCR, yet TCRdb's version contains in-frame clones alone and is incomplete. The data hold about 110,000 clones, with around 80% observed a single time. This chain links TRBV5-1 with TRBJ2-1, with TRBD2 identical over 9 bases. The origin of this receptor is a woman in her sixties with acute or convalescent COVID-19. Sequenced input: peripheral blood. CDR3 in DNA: TGCGCCAGCAGCCTAGCGGGGAGCGGCTACAATGAGCAGTTCTTC. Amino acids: CASSLAGSGYNEQFF.